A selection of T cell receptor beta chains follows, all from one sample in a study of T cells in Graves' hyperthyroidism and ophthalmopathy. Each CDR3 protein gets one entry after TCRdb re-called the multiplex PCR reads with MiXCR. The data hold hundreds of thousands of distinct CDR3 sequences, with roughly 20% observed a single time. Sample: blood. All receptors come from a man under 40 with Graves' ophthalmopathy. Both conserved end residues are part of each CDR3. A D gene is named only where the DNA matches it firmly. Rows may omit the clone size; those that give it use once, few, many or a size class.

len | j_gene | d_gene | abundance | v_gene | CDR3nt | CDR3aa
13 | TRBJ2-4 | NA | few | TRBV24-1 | TGTGCCACCAGTGCGAGAGCCAAAAACATTCAGTACTTC | CATSARAKNIQYF
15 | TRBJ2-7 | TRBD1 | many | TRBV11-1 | TGTGCCAGCAGCCTCGCGGACAGGGGTAACTACGAGCAGTACTTC | CASSLADRGNYEQYF
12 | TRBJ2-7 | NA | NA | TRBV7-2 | TGTGCCAGCAGCTTAGCGGGAGAGGAGCAGTACTTC | CASSLAGEEQYF
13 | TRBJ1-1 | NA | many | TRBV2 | TGTGCCACCACCTTATGGGAGAACACTGAAGCTTTCTTT | CATTLWENTEAFF
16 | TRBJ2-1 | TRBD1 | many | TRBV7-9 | TGTGCCAGCAGCCCAACCTCCGGGACAGGGTATAATGAGCAGTTCTTC | CASSPTSGTGYNEQFF
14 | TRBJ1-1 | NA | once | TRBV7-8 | TGTGCCAGCAGCCCCCGGGGCCGGGGGCTTGAAGCTTTCTTT | CASSPRGRGLEAFF
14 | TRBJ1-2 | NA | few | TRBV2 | TGTGCCAGTTTAGGGCGGTACCGGACCGATGGCTACACCTTC | CASLGRYRTDGYTF
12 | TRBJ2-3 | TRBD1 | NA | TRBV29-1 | TGCAGCGTAGAACAGGGGTCAGATACGCAGTATTTT | CSVEQGSDTQYF
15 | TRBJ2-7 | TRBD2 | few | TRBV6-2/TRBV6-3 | TGTGCCAGCAGCCCCTCCGGGGGGAAGATCTACGAGCAGTACTTC | CASSPSGGKIYEQYF
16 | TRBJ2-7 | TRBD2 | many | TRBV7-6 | TGTGCCAGCAGCTTAGTCATAGCGGGAGGCGGGTCCGAGCAGTACTTC | CASSLVIAGGGSEQYF
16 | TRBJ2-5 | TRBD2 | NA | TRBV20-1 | TGCAGTGCTAGAGATTATTCGACTAGCGGGAGCGAGACCCAGTACTTC | CSARDYSTSGSETQYF